This T cell receptor beta chain derives from a study of cytomegalovirus exposure and HLA in healthy donors. Overall study findings and caveats: Among TCR beta chains, those listed as cytomegalovirus-associated numbered around 160. Per published reports, the classifier diagnosed cytomegalovirus status with high specificity and sensitivity.

Measured with immunoSEQ multiplex PCR; TCRdb has only the in-frame clones, and not every one. The top ten clones hold approximately 3% of a sample with roughly 170,000 clones, 65% to 85% of them seen once. Comments on this clone: Its antigen is undetermined.

The germline V gene encodes CDR1 SGHVS and CDR2 FQNEAQ. The CDR3 has 13 amino acids. V was cut by 2 bases and J by 5 bases, with 9 bases left in between. The rearrangement uses TRBV7-8 and TRBJ1-1; D is perhaps TRBD1 (6 bases). The TCR originated in a young woman in good health and CMV-seropositive. The sequenced material came from PBMCs. The CDR3 DNA is TGTGCCAGCAGCTTACAGGGGCGAACTGAAGCTTTCTTT. It translates to CASSLQGRTEAFF.